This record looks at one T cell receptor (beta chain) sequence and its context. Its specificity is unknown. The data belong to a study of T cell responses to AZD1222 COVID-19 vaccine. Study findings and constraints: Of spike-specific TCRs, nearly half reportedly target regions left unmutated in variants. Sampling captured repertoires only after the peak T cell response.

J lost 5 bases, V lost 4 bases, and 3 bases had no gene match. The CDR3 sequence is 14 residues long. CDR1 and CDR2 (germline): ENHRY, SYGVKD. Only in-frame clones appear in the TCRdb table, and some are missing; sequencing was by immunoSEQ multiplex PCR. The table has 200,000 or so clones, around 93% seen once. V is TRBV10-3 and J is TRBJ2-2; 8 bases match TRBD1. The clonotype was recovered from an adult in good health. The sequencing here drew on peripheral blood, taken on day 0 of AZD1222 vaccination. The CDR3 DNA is TGTGCCATCAGTGCTAACAGGGGGACCGGGGAGCTGTTTTTT. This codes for CAISANRGTGELFF.